Included here is one TCR beta chain sequence, with context. The data belong to a study of blood T cell repertoires in COVID-19. Across the study: The United States, Italy and Spain were the sources of the acute and convalescent COVID-19 samples.

V shed 3 bases and J 5 bases; nucleotides not matched to a gene: 6. CDR1 and CDR2 from the germline V gene are SEHNR and FQNEAQ (reference sequence). The CDR3 covers 14 residues. Libraries were prepared by immunoSEQ multiplex PCR; TCRdb keeps only in-frame clonotypes and omits some of them. The sample gives roughly 250,000 clones, about 89% of which show up once; under 2.5% is in the top ten. The material sequenced was PBMCs or T cells enriched from blood (not recorded which). This receptor was taken from a woman younger than 30 who had recovered from COVID-19. The chain employs TRBV7-9 and TRBJ1-2, with 7 bases aligning to TRBD1. The CDR3 is CASSLAGTEYGYTF. The CDR3 nucleotides are TGTGCCAGCAGCTTGGCCGGGACAGAGTATGGCTACACCTTC.